These 14 T cell receptor beta chains originate from one sample sequenced in a study of cytotoxic CD8 clonotypes in ibrutinib-treated CLL. Profiling relied on immunoSEQ multiplex PCR, and the TCRdb table lists in-frame clones only, not all of them. Counted here are approximately 340,000 clones, over 55% occurring once; the ten biggest clones make up just under 6.5%. Specimen: PBMCs, collected after 36 months of ibrutinib treatment. These receptors were collected from a human donor with chronic lymphocytic leukemia.

There are a few counts of this clone. The chain employs TRBV4-1 and TRBJ1-5, with D unresolved. The CDR3 loop spans 12 amino acids. V lost 1 base and J lost 7, with 5 bases in between. The germline V gene encodes CDR1 MGHRA and CDR2 YSYEKL. CDR3 residues: CASSQGSQPQHF. DNA of the CDR3: TGCGCCAGCAGCCAAGGTTCCCAGCCCCAGCATTTT.

The J gene is TRBJ2-7, the V gene TRBV7-9; D gene unclear. This CDR3 is built from 14 residues. The V and J ends lost 5 bases and 5 bases respectively, with 16 bases between them. Germline CDR1 and CDR2: SEHNR and FQNEAQ (reference sequence). CDR3 in DNA: TGTGCCAGCAGCCCCACAGTAGGACGGGACGAGCAGTACTTC. It codes for CASSPTVGRDEQYF. Using reference TRBV7-9 and TRBJ2-7 for the parts outside the CDR3, the full variable domain is DTGVSQNPRHKITKRGQNVTFRCDPISEHNRLYWYRQTLGQGPEFLTYFQNEAQLEKSRLLSDRFSAERPKGSFSTLEIQRTEQGDSAMYLCASSPTVGRDEQYFGPGTRLTVT.

This rearrangement joins TRBV10-1 to TRBJ2-7; 16 nucleotides align to TRBD2. Per the germline V gene, CDR1 is WNHNN and CDR2 is SYGVQD (reference sequence). The V gene end was trimmed by 7 bases and the J gene end by 2 bases; junction bases not matched to a gene: 8. The CDR3 loop spans 17 amino acids. CDR3: CASTPPGLAGGPYEQYF. CDR3 bases: TGCGCCAGCACCCCCCCGGGACTAGCGGGAGGGCCCTACGAGCAGTACTTC.

The sample holds a few counts of this clone. The chain recombines TRBV11-3 with TRBJ1-1; D unclear. With 5 bases removed from V and 0 bases from J, the gap between germline ends came to 13 bases. The germline V gene encodes CDR1 SGHNT and CDR2 YENEEA. The length of the CDR3 is 15 residues. The CDR3 DNA is TGTGCCAGCAGCGCCTCAGGTTCCATGAACACTGAAGCTTTCTTT. This encodes CASSASGSMNTEAFF.

The CDR3 spells CASSVVASGRMAYNEQFF. CDR3 sequence (DNA): TGTGCCAGCAGCGTAGTGGCTAGCGGGAGGATGGCCTACAATGAGCAGTTCTTC. V and J are TRBV9 and TRBJ2-1, with 11 bases identical to TRBD2. The CDR3 has 18 amino acids. The V segment lost 0 bases and the J segment 2 bases; nucleotides outside the gene matches: 7. The germline V gene encodes CDR1 SGDLS and CDR2 YYNGEE.

The J gene is TRBJ2-6, the V gene TRBV4-1, with TRBD2 as a possible D gene (5 bases). CDR1 is MGHRA, CDR2 YSYEKL, per germline. V dropped 2 bases and J dropped 3 bases, with 14 bases sitting between them. There are 17 residues in the CDR3. CDR3 region: CASSQTVAGGGANVLTF. Here the CDR3 DNA reads TGCGCCAGCAGCCAAACTGTGGCGGGTGGTGGGGCCAACGTCCTGACTTTC.

This clone was seen only a few times. V and J are TRBV21-1 and TRBJ1-2; the table gives TRBD1 as D, unverified against the DNA. TRBV21-1 represents a pseudogene. The CDR3 length is 11 residues. The CDR3 here is CASRQGEGYTF. CDR3 in DNA: TGTGCCAGCAGGCAGGGGGAAGGCTACACCTTC.

This clone was detected only once. The gene calls are TRBV9 and TRBJ2-6; D is unresolved. Looked up from germline, CDR1 is SGDLS and CDR2 is YYNGEE. Trimming took off 3 bases at V and 0 bases at J, with 22 bases between the two ends. The CDR3 covers 20 residues. The CDR3 sequence is CASSERPGRRSLSGANVLTF. CDR3 nucleotide sequence: TGTGCCAGCAGCGAAAGGCCCGGTAGGCGTAGTCTCTCTGGGGCCAACGTCCTGACTTTC. The complete variable domain, with remaining parts taken from reference TRBV9 and TRBJ2-6, reads DSGVTQTPKHLITATGQRVTLRCSPRSGDLSVYWYQQSLDQGLQFLIQYYNGEERAKGNILERFSAQQFPDLHSELNLSSLELGDSALYFCASSERPGRRSLSGANVLTFGAGSRLTVL.

This chain joins TRBV13 and TRBJ2-7; D is perhaps TRBD1 or TRBD2 (7 bases each). Per germline, CDR1 PRHDT and CDR2 FYEKMQ (reference sequence). CDR3 size: 15 residues. V was pared by 5 bases and J by 3 bases, with 17 bases between. CDR3 protein: CASSPGGQLRYEQYF. The CDR3 DNA reads as TGTGCCAGCAGCCCGGGGGGACAGTTACGCTACGAGCAGTACTTC.

This clone was counted only a few times. V is TRBV27 and J is TRBJ1-4; D perhaps matches TRBD1 (5 bases). The CDR3 contains 13 residues. The germline V gene has CDR1 MNHEY and CDR2 SMNVEV (reference sequence). The ends were cut back, 4 bases at V and 8 bases at J, with 11 bases in the middle. CDR3 DNA sequence: TGTGCCAGCAGTTCCGCAGGGAGGGAAAAACTGTTTTTT. The encoded protein is CASSSAGREKLFF.

The sample holds one count of this clone. This chain links TRBV7-9 with TRBJ2-5; D ambiguous. The V gene lost 1 base and the J gene lost 6 bases, with 12 bases spanning the gap. The CDR3 sequence is 14 residues long. Germline V gene sequence: CDR1 SEHNR, CDR2 FQNEAQ (reference sequence). The CDR3 reads CASSLGAVGQTQYF. The CDR3, as DNA: TGTGCCAGCAGCTTAGGGGCAGTTGGGCAGACCCAGTACTTC.

This clone was seen a few times. The chain links TRBV4-2 to TRBJ2-3, with 9 bases identical to TRBD1. The CDR3 extends over 17 amino acids. The ends lost 0 bases at V and 1 base at J; junction bases unmatched: 5. Germline CDR1 LGHNA, CDR2 YNFKEQ. The CDR3 here is CASSQEPGTGRTDTQYF. The DNA of the CDR3 is TGTGCCAGCAGCCAAGAACCCGGGACAGGGCGCACAGATACGCAGTATTTT.

This clone was picked up a small number of times. The chain has TRBV9 and TRBJ1-2; a weak D match, TRBD1 (5 bases). V lost 2 bases, J lost 4 bases, and 6 bases lay in between. The CDR3 has 12 residues. CDR1 is SGDLS, CDR2 YYNGEE, per germline. The CDR3, as DNA: TGTGCCAGCAGCGTGGGACCCTATGGCTACACCTTC. Its protein is CASSVGPYGYTF.

The chain recombines TRBV11-3 with TRBJ2-3; D ambiguous. CDR3 length: 14 residues. Trimming removed 1 base from V and 6 bases from J, with 11 bases in between. From germline, CDR1 is SGHNT and CDR2 YENEEA. CDR3 nucleotide sequence: TGTGCCAGCAGCTTAGGGGGTTCTGGGGATACGCAGTATTTT. Residues: CASSLGGSGDTQYF.